This TCR beta chain was recovered during a study of T cell changes during pregnancy in multiple sclerosis (dated by TCRdb to the late 2010s). Regarding the research as a whole: Changes in the T cell repertoire over the course of pregnancy were examined in this study in women with multiple sclerosis.

Regarding this clone: Its antigen remains unidentified. One base away there is no much larger clone; base qualities are not given.

Library construction relied on the immunoSEQ multiplex PCR assay. This is the immuneACCESS table as TCRdb keeps it, with only in-frame sequences that have V and J called. A part of the clones is gone; compared with another copy, unresolved V genes explain less than half, and the rest is unexplained. This sample lists fewer than 110,000 clones; around 93% were detected once. The top ten clones comprise 0.65% to 0.9% of the sample. The source of this sequence is a female donor in good health, enrolled as a control in a pregnancy study. The sequenced sample was peripheral blood, obtained in the third trimester of pregnancy.

The base sequence is TGTGCCAGCAGCACCCGGACAGGGGGACCCTACGAGCAGTACTTC. Its translation is CASSTRTGGPYEQYF. Recombination linked TRBV5-6 to TRBJ2-7, with 10 central nucleotides matching TRBD1. Looking up the germline V gene yields CDR1 SGHDT and CDR2 YYEEEE. Clipping removes 4 bases from V and 2 bases from J, with 6 as the unmatched junction base count. Taken from cysteine to phenylalanine, the CDR3 has 15 residues. Kept here is only the CDR3 DNA, which spans 45 bases and is read in frame from base 1.